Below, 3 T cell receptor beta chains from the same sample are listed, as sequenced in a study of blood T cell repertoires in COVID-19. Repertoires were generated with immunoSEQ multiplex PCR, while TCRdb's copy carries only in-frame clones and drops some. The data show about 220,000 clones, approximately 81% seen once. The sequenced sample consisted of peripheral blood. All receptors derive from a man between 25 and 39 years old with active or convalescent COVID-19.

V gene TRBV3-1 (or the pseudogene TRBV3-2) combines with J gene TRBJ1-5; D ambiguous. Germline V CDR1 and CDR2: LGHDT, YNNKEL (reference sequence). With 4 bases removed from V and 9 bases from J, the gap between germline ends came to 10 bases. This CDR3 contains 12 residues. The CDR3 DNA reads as TGTGCCAGCAGCCTATTGGAGGGGCCCCAGCATTTT. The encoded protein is CASSLLEGPQHF.

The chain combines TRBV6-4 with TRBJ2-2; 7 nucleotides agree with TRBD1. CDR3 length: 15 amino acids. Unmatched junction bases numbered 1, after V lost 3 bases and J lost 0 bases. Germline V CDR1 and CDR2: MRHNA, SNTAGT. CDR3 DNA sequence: TGTGCCAGCAGTGAAGGGACAGCGAACACCGGGGAGCTGTTTTTT. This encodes CASSEGTANTGELFF.

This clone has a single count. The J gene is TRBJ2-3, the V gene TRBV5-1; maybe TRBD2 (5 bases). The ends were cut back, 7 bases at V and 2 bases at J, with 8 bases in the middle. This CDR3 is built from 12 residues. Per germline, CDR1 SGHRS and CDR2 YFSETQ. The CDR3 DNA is TGCGCCAGCCGGCGGGCCACAGATACGCAGTATTTT. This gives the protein CASRRATDTQYF.